The 20 T cell receptor beta chains in this list originate from one sample, sequenced in a study of post-analysis software for immune sequencing data. Study conclusions and caveats: Compared with controls, patients had more of five TRBV segments, including TRBV5-6, TRBV5-1 and TRBV20-1.

Each TCR beta cDNA library carried unique molecular identifiers. TCRdb redid the calling of the PCR reads with MiXCR, one entry per CDR3 protein. The sample consists of about 540,000 distinct CDR3 sequences, 30% to 40% of them appearing once. These receptors are not linked to any known antigen. Sample: blood. Source of these receptors: a girl between 2 and 17 years old with multiple sclerosis.

This clonotype was picked up many times. J is TRBJ2-5 and V is TRBV12-3 or TRBV12-4; a weak D match, TRBD1 (6 bases). The CDR3 totals 13 residues. V was pared by 4 bases and J by 5 bases, with 11 bases between. The CDR3 reads CASSWGPSETQYF. The CDR3 region has the DNA TGTGCCAGCAGTTGGGGGCCCTCCGAGACCCAGTACTTC.

The chain uses TRBV18 and TRBJ2-7, with D possibly TRBD1 on 5 matching bases. Germline CDR1 KGHSH, CDR2 LQKENI. This CDR3 is 11 amino acids long. V was shortened by 4 bases and J by 12 bases, with 13 bases between the two germline ends. DNA of the CDR3: TGTGCCAGCTCACTCGGCCCAGGGCTGTACTTC. Translated: CASSLGPGLYF. Based on the CDR3 plus reference TRBV18 and TRBJ2-7, the full variable domain is NAGVMQNPRHLVRRRGQEARLRCSPMKGHSHVYWYRQLPEEGLKFMVYLQKENIIDESGMPKERFSAEFPKEGPSILRIQQVVRGDSAAYFCASSLGPGLYFGPGTRLTVT.

J is TRBJ2-7 and V is TRBV5-1; 13 bases are a match to TRBD2. V lost 6 bases and J lost 3; bases outside the gene matches: 3. Germline CDR1 SGHRS, CDR2 YFSETQ. The CDR3 is 14 residues long. Written as DNA, the CDR3 is TGCGCCAGCACCCGGACTAGCGGGGGCTACGAGCAGTACTTC. Encoded protein: CASTRTSGGYEQYF.

The V gene is TRBV7-2, the J gene TRBJ2-2; 9 bases agree with TRBD1. V lost 7 bases to trimming and J lost 3 bases; unmatched junction nucleotides: 12. The CDR3 runs 17 residues. CDR1 and CDR2 from the germline V gene are SGHTA and FQGNSA. CDR3 residues: CASIGLDGTGYTGELFF. In DNA, the CDR3 is TGTGCCAGCATCGGATTGGACGGGACAGGGTACACCGGGGAGCTGTTTTTT.

This clonotype was picked up a small number of times. The chain uses TRBV19 and TRBJ2-1; a weak D match, TRBD2 (6 bases). CDR3 length: 12 amino acids. V was cut by 3 bases and J by 7 bases, with 7 bases left in between. Germline V gene data show CDR1 as LNHDA and CDR2 as SQIVND (reference sequence). CDR3 loop: CASSIAGNEQFF. The DNA of the CDR3 is TGTGCCAGTAGTATTGCGGGGAATGAGCAGTTCTTC.

This clonotype came up a few times. J is TRBJ2-4 and V is TRBV20-1; D tentatively reads TRBD1 or TRBD2 (7 bases each). This CDR3 is built from 14 residues. In germline, CDR1 is DFQATT, CDR2 SNEGSKA (reference sequence). Trimming pared 3 bases from V and 3 bases from J, leaving 12 bases between. The CDR3 DNA sequence: TGCAGTGCTAGCAGGGGGGGAGACAAAAACATTCAGTACTTC. Translating gives CSASRGGDKNIQYF.

This clonotype was observed a single time. This rearrangement joins TRBV12-3 or TRBV12-4 to TRBJ1-1; D is ambiguous. V shed 1 base and J shed 7 bases, with 10 bases lying between them. This CDR3 region has 13 residues. The CDR3 sequence is CASSLGQSIEAFF. The DNA of the CDR3 is TGTGCCAGCAGTTTAGGGCAGAGTATTGAAGCTTTCTTT.

V usage is TRBV12-3 or TRBV12-4 and J usage is TRBJ2-7; no definite D call. The CDR3 spans 15 residues. With 1 base removed from V and 0 bases from J, the gap between germline ends came to 10 bases. The CDR3: CASSLDLPTSYEQYF. The CDR3 DNA sequence: TGTGCCAGCAGTTTAGATCTCCCGACCTCCTACGAGCAGTACTTC.

The chain combines TRBV20-1 with TRBJ2-3, with TRBD2 matching 8 bases. Germline trimming cut 2 bases from V and 4 bases from J; bases unmatched to any gene: 8. The CDR3 runs 15 residues. Looked up from germline, CDR1 is DFQATT and CDR2 is SNEGSKA (reference sequence). The CDR3 region is CSARRQRGRSDTQYF. In nucleotides, the CDR3 is TGCAGTGCTAGAAGACAGCGGGGGAGATCAGATACGCAGTATTTT.

This clonotype has ten or more counts. The chain is built from TRBV27 and TRBJ1-2; D is perhaps TRBD1 (6 bases). The germline gives CDR1 MNHEY, CDR2 SMNVEV (reference sequence). This CDR3 region has 15 residues. V gave up 2 bases and J gave up 6 bases, with 16 bases separating them. The CDR3 reads CASSLGGATPHGYTF. The DNA for the CDR3 is TGTGCCAGCAGTTTAGGGGGGGCGACACCCCATGGCTACACCTTC.

V is TRBV7-6 and J is TRBJ1-1; unclear D gene. CDR1 and CDR2 from the germline V gene are SGHVS and FNYEAQ. The CDR3 consists of 16 residues. V was clipped by 5 bases and J by 3 bases, with 19 bases between them. CDR3: CASSARIGTLDTEAFF. CDR3 sequence (DNA): TGTGCCAGCAGCGCCCGAATCGGTACATTGGACACTGAAGCTTTCTTT.

This clonotype was picked up a small number of times. The chain has TRBV3-1 and TRBJ2-7, with D hard to call. The CDR3 runs to 15 residues. Between the trimmed V and J ends, which lost 5 bases and 3 bases, there was a span of 17 bases. Germline CDR1 reads LGHDT; CDR2 reads YNNKEL (reference sequence). The CDR3 protein is CASSSHFGRFYEQYF. The DNA of the CDR3 is TGTGCCAGCAGCTCGCATTTCGGCAGGTTCTACGAGCAGTACTTC.

CDR3 nucleotide sequence: TGCGCCAGCAGTACTCAGGGACCAGAGACCCAGTACTTC. It translates to CASSTQGPETQYF. This chain joins TRBV5-1 and TRBJ2-5, with D perhaps given as TRBD1 or TRBD2 (5 bases each). CDR1 and CDR2 from the germline V gene are SGHRS and YFSETQ. There are 13 residues in the CDR3. V gave up 5 bases and J gave up 4 bases, with 12 bases separating them.

This sequence joins TRBV9 and TRBJ1-1; D gene uncertain. V shed 3 bases and J shed 6 bases, with 9 bases lying between them. Germline V gene lookup returns CDR1 SGDLS and CDR2 YYNGEE. This CDR3 is 12 amino acids long. In nucleotides, the CDR3 is TGTGCCAGCAGCGAGGGTTCGGCTGAAGCTTTCTTT. Its protein is CASSEGSAEAFF.

Many counts were recorded for this clonotype. V and J are TRBV20-1 and TRBJ2-1; 10 nucleotides align to TRBD2. The CDR3 is 15 residues long. Germline V gene lookup returns CDR1 DFQATT and CDR2 SNEGSKA (reference sequence). The trim removed 8 bases at V and 2 bases at J, leaving 9 bases unmatched. The CDR3 region has the DNA TGCAGTAGCGGGGGGGCCCTGCCTACCTACAATGAGCAGTTCTTC. Translating it yields CSSGGALPTYNEQFF.

This clonotype was recorded many times. This rearrangement joins TRBV7-2 to TRBJ2-1; 13 bases align to TRBD2. The CDR3 length is 14 residues. J lost 9 bases, V lost 4 bases, and 3 bases had no gene match. CDR1 is SGHTA, CDR2 FQGNSA, per germline. CDR3 sequence (DNA): TGTGCCAGCAGCTCCCGGACTAGCGGGGGTGAGCAGTTCTTC. Residues: CASSSRTSGGEQFF.

The chain uses TRBV20-1 and TRBJ2-1; D is uncertain. With 0 bases removed from V and 6 bases from J, the gap between germline ends came to 9 bases. The germline gives CDR1 DFQATT, CDR2 SNEGSKA (reference sequence). The CDR3 consists of 13 residues. CDR3 DNA: TGCAGTGCTAGAGATGATAGAGTCAATGAGCAGTTCTTC. Translated, it gives CSARDDRVNEQFF.

The J gene is TRBJ2-7, the V gene TRBV27; 10 bases fit TRBD2. The DNA end lines up better with TRBJ2-5; the J call may be wrong. Germline V gene lookup returns CDR1 MNHEY and CDR2 SMNVEV (reference sequence). The CDR3 is made up of 14 amino acids. DNA of the CDR3: TGTGCCAGCAAGAGAGCGGGGGGGTTGGAGACCCAGTACTTC. Its translation: CASKRAGGLETQYF.

A note on this clonotype: A much larger clone is a single base away; this may be a read error. V gene TRBV29-1 combines with J gene TRBJ2-5, with 11 bases identical to TRBD2. CDR3 length: 14 residues. CDR1 and CDR2 (germline): SQVTM, ANQGSEA. With 1 base clipped from V and 11 bases from J, the junction kept 9 bases outside the gene matches. In DNA, the CDR3 is TGCAGCGTTGAAGGTCTAGCGGGAGGCAATGAGCAGTACTTC. It encodes CSVEGLAGGNEQYF.

The chain combines TRBV20-1 with TRBJ2-7; a possible D gene is TRBD2 (5 bases). From germline, CDR1 is DFQATT and CDR2 SNEGSKA (reference sequence). V was trimmed by 8 bases and J by 5 bases, leaving 16 bases between them. The CDR3 spans 12 residues. The CDR3, as DNA: TGCAGTCCTGACGGAGGCCGGGACGAGCAGTACTTC. Amino acids: CSPDGGRDEQYF.